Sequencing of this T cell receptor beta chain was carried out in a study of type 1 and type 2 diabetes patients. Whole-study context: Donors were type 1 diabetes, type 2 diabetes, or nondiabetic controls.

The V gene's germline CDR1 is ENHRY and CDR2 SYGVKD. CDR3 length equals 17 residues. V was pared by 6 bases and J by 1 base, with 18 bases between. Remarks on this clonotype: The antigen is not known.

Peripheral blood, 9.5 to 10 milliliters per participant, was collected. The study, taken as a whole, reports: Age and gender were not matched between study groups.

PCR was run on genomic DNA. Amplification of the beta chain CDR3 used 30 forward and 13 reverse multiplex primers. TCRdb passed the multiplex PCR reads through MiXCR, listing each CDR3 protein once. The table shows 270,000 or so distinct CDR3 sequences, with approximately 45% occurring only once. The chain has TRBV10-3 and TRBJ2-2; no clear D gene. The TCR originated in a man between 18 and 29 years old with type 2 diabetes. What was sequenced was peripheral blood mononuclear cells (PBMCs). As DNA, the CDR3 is TGTGCCATCAGAGCGAGGAACAGCATTATGAACACCGGGGAGCTGTTTTTT. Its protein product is CAIRARNSIMNTGELFF.